Listed below are T cell receptor beta chains from one sample, sequenced in a study of post-analysis software for immune sequencing data. Each CDR3 protein gets one entry after TCRdb re-called the PCR reads with MiXCR. The sample lists over 250,000 distinct CDR3 sequences; 36% were seen once. Sequencing used blood. These receptors originate from a girl under 18 with multiple sclerosis. CDR3s leave out the opening cysteine and the closing phenylalanine or tryptophan. The size field is filled for only some rows; it gives once, few, many or a size class.

>TRBJ2-3|13|-|TRBV5-1
ASSLGVGDTDTQY
>TRBJ1-5|12|many|TRBV6-6
ASSSLRIDQPQH
>TRBJ2-6|15|few|TRBV9
ASTGRAQGSGANVLT
>TRBJ1-5|12|-|TRBV28
ASSWDRGIQPQH
>TRBJ2-6|15|many|TRBV6-6
ASTRDAASSGANVLT
>TRBJ2-1|14|-|TRBV5-1
ASSLARLASYNGQF
>TRBJ2-4|13|many|TRBV28
ASSLTRVGENIQY
>TRBJ1-6|16|many|TRBV14
ASSQDSKGSSYNSPLH
>TRBJ2-2|14|few|TRBV7-8
ASSQMNGGVTGELF
>TRBJ2-7|12|-|TRBV29-1
SVEVLAGYYEQY
>TRBJ1-6|13|-|TRBV7-9
ASSAADRLNSPLH
>TRBJ1-2|11|many|TRBV5-1
ASSFQGGYGYT
>TRBJ1-4|11|many|TRBV7-2
ASTDRGVAKLF
>TRBJ2-1|13|many|TRBV20-1
SAWSGSKAYNEQF
>TRBJ2-5|9|-|TRBV21-1
ASGARGEQY
>TRBJ2-3|11|many|TRBV20-1
SAPASSADTQY
>TRBJ2-3|15|many|TRBV7-9
ASSGRIAGGSTDTQY
>TRBJ1-1|10|-|TRBV12-3/TRBV12-4
ASSNRGAGAF
>TRBJ1-6|12|few|TRBV6-5
ASSYVGSHSPLH
>TRBJ1-2|16|large|TRBV20-1
SARAASEWGQLSWGYT
>TRBJ2-2|13|few|TRBV5-1
ASASLAVNTGELF
>TRBJ1-2|12|many|TRBV7-2
ASSLGRGFYGYT
>TRBJ1-5|13|many|TRBV5-6
ASSFTGPGNQPQH
>TRBJ1-2|13|many|TRBV12-3/TRBV12-4
ASSLGQGLSYGYT
>TRBJ1-2|11|many|TRBV12-3/TRBV12-4
ASSLAGTGGYT
>-|13|few|TRBV6-4
ASSLAGSSYNEQY
>TRBJ1-2|11|-|TRBV29-1
SSRHAGGHGYT
>TRBJ2-3|14|many|TRBV29-1
SVEDLSQRSADTQY
>TRBJ2-5|14|many|TRBV5-6
ASNLGREVSQETQY
>TRBJ2-5|13|-|TRBV11-3
ASSPRGAGQETQY
>TRBJ2-3|12|-|TRBV7-8
ASFPWDGTDTQY
>TRBJ1-1|13|many|TRBV29-1
SGGQEGPMNTEAF
>TRBJ1-1|14|few|TRBV3-1
ASSPRGTGENTEAF
>TRBJ2-3|12|many|TRBV6-1
ASNRRDLTDTQY
>TRBJ2-7|13|-|TRBV20-1
SATDRGRGSVEQY
>TRBJ2-3|11|few|TRBV6-6
ASRDSRTDTQY
>TRBJ2-1|15|once|TRBV5-1
ASKVGTSGSQGYEQF
>TRBJ2-5|10|once|TRBV29-1
SALDSSETQY
>TRBJ1-1|12|many|TRBV5-6
ASSLEGPSTEAF
>TRBJ1-2|14|-|TRBV7-6
ASSSGPWVRSYGYT
>TRBJ2-3|15|many|TRBV7-2
ASSLRLALPFTDTQY
>TRBJ2-3|10|many|TRBV5-1
ASSPNTDTQY
>TRBJ1-1|13|few|TRBV6-1
ASSETGTGNTEAF
>TRBJ2-6|10|many|TRBV12-3/TRBV12-4
ASSSGANVLT